The T cell receptor beta chain described here comes from a study of shared clonotypes between healthy human individuals (dated by TCRdb to the early 2020s). About the investigation overall: Three men and a couple of women, aged 18 to 49 years, made up the cohort. For each donor, three plates each were used for CD4 naive and CD4 memory, two plates were used for CD8 naive, and one plate was used for CD8 memory. To estimate repertoire size and how much clonotypes are shared between individuals, the study performed deep sequencing of blood TCR repertoires from a handful of healthy adults. Different laboratories and diverse techniques were used to prepare libraries and sequence TCR repertoires, to increase sequencing depth and limit assay-specific biases. Leukapheresis yielded between about 0.85 and 9 billion PBMCs per donor. General conclusions and limits of the study: Sampling was restricted to blood, and TCR repertoires in tissue are likely to differ from TCR repertoires in blood. Based on pairwise subsampling, the degree of clonotype sharing among donors was expected to be affected by sequencing depth. Clonotypes shared by all four sorted-subset donors showed higher generation probabilities than non-shared clonotypes. Estimated clonotype richness was generally larger for naive than for memory subsets. Approximately 5% of naive CD4, 3% to 3.5% of naive CD8, roughly 2.4% of memory CD4, and about 0.4% of memory CD8 clonotypes were shared across a few donors. Incomplete sequencing was indicated by rarefaction of sorted-subset datasets, despite the large sequencing depth. Because the study included only a small number of donors, the genetic and exposure-history diversity represented was limited.

For the CD8 naive samples, CD45RO-negative cells were positively selected for CCR7, yielding a CD45RA+CCR7+ population from which TemRA cells were excluded. Donors were healthy HIV-negative adults with no recently reported acute infections or vaccinations. Every donor was a Caucasian adult residing in Nashville, Tennessee, USA. Blood was collected by leukapheresis, and PBMCs were isolated by Ficoll-Histopaque density gradient centrifugation and then cryopreserved in liquid nitrogen vapor phase. Purity and quantity of every magnetically sorted T cell population were checked by analytical flow cytometry. Genomic DNA was isolated from each sorted fraction and quantified by UV absorbance on a Nanodrop 2000c. This clone was seen just once. This receptor's antigen is unknown. There are no base qualities to consult, and no much larger clone falls within one base. The germline V gene provides CDR1 MNHNS and CDR2 SASEGT. At the junction V is shortened by 3 bases and J by 5 bases; bases outside the gene matches: 8. Taken from cysteine to phenylalanine, the CDR3 has 16 residues. Only the CDR3 portion is preserved as DNA: 48 bases, with reading frame beginning at the first base.

Using the deep immunoSEQ assay, TCR CDR3 regions were amplified from genomic DNA by multiplex PCR. Extracted genomic DNA from each cell subset was spread evenly across all wells of several immunoSEQ 96-well plates, with each plate serving as a replicate. Each replicate PCR for sorted subsets received approximately 220 ng genomic DNA, equal to tens of thousands of T cell genomes. Purified libraries were quantified with a Qubit 3.0 fluorometer, sized on a Bioanalyzer 2100, and re-quantified with the KAPA Library Quantification kit. Every immunoSEQ 96-well plate was sequenced on a separate single-read 150-cycle Illumina NextSeq 550 flow cell. In the source study's methods: Because only junctional sequences without quality scores were contained in the immunoSEQ output, filtering matching that applied to full-length reads could not be performed. To assign V/J genes and CDR3, sequences were annotated using PyIR, a Python wrapper for IgBLAST v1.9, with IMGT germline references. Reads with weak V/J assignments (E-value above 1e-6), missing CDR3, stop codons, out-of-frame junctions, or ambiguous translated residues were removed. A V3J clonotype was defined by an identical inferred V gene, J gene, and CDR3 amino acid sequence. Percentage overlap between repertoires was calculated by dividing the number of shared unique clonotypes by the size of the smaller repertoire. Richness of each repertoire was evaluated using RTK rarefaction, the Chao1 estimator, and Recon v2.1 estimates of unobserved clonotypes. Generation probabilities were computed with OLGA for all TCRbeta clonotypes obtained by the gDNA method from a few donors. Drawn from immuneACCESS, this table holds only the in-frame rearrangements with V and J called that TCRdb kept. Clones are partly lost; checked studies trace under half to an unresolved V gene and leave the rest unexplained. That table furnishes V, J and clone size, whereas the DNA furnished D and trimming. The sample table contains 1.5 million to 2.5 million clones; only one count was recorded for roughly 95% of them. The leading ten clones occupy around 1.2% of the sample.

This TCR derives from a man younger than 35 in good health. The V and J segments used are TRBV6-1 and TRBJ1-5; 9 central bases correspond to TRBD1. The sample consisted of naive CD8+ T cells sorted from blood. What the cell subset or site label conveys for this sample: CD45RA+CCR7+. The CDR3 here reads CASSDFVTGGYQPQHF. The nucleotides are TGTGCCAGCAGTGATTTCGTAACAGGGGGCTATCAGCCCCAGCATTTT.